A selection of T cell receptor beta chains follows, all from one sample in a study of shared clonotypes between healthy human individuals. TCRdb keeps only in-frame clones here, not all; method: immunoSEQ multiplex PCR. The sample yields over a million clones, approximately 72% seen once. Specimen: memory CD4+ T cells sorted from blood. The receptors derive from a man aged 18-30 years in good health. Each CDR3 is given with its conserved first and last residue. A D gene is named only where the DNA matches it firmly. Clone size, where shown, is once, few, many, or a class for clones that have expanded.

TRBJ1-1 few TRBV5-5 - TGTGCCAGCAGCTTCGTGGGCATCGTGGACACTGAAGCTTTCTTT CASSFVGIVDTEAFF
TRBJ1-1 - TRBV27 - TGTGCCAGCAGTCCGAGGATCGGTGGGAACACTGAAGCTTTCTTT CASSPRIGGNTEAFF
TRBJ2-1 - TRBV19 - TGTGCCAGTAGTGCCTACTACAATGAGCAGTTCTTC CASSAYYNEQFF
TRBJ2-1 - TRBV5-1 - TGCGCCAGCAGCTTGGTAGGCGGACCAAACTCGGGTGAGCAGTTCTTC CASSLVGGPNSGEQFF
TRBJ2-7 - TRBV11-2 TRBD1 TGTGCCAGCAGCTTAGCTGGACAGGGCGCCTACGAGCAGTACTTC CASSLAGQGAYEQYF
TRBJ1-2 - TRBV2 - TGTGCCAGCAGTGAAGCAGGGGCTTATGGCTACACCTTC CASSEAGAYGYTF
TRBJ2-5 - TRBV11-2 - TGTGCCAGCAGCTTAGGACGGACAGCCCAAGAGACCCAGTACTTC CASSLGRTAQETQYF
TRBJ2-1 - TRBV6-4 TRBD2 TGTGCCAGCAGTGAAGAACTAGCGGGTTACAATGAGCAGTTCTTC CASSEELAGYNEQFF
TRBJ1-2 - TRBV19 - TGTGCCAGTAGTTTCCGACAGGATATCTATGGCTACACCTTC CASSFRQDIYGYTF
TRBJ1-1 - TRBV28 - TGTGCCAGCAGTTTAGTCTTCACTGAAGCTTTCTTT CASSLVFTEAFF
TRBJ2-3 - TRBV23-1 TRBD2 TGCGCCAGCAGTCAAACGGAGTGGGCTAGCGGGGGTGATACGCAGTATTTT CASSQTEWASGGDTQYF
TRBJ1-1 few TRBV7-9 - TGTGCCAGCAGCCACTCTAACACTGAAGCTTTCTTT CASSHSNTEAFF
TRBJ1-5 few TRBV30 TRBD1 TGTGCCTGGCGGACAGGAACCCTGGCAGATCAGCCCCAGCATTTT CAWRTGTLADQPQHF
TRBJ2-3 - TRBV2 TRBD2 TGTGCCAGCAGTCCCCTAGCGGGGGGTGGAGATACGCAGTATTTT CASSPLAGGGDTQYF
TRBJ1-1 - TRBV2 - TGTGCCAGCAGTGATTCGGGGTGGGGTTTGAACACTGAAGCTTTCTTT CASSDSGWGLNTEAFF
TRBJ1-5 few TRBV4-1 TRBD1 TGCGCCAGCAGCCTCGACAGGGCGAGCAATCAGCCCCAGCATTTT CASSLDRASNQPQHF
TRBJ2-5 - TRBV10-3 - TGTGCCATCAGTGAGGTCTTGACTCGGCCGGAGACCCAGTACTTC CAISEVLTRPETQYF
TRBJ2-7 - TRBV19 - TGTGCCAGTAGTAGACAGATCTCCTACGAGCAGTACTTC CASSRQISYEQYF
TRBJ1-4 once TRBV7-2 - TGTGCCAGCAGCTTACTTCATAATGAAAAACTGTTTTTT CASSLLHNEKLFF
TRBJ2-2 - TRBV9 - TGTGCCAGCAGCAAAGGGGGTCGCCCGGGCACCGGGGAGCTGTTTTTT CASSKGGRPGTGELFF
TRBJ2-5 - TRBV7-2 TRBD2 TGTGCCAGCATCAAAAGCGGGACTACATGGGAGACCCAGTACTTC CASIKSGTTWETQYF
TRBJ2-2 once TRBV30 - TGTGCCTGGATTCGACAGCTGAACACCGGGGAGCTGTTTTTT CAWIRQLNTGELFF
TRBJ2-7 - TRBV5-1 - TGCGCCAGCAGCGTCAGGGAAACCTACGAGCAGTACTTC CASSVRETYEQYF
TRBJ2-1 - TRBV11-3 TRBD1 TGTGCCAGCAGCCGAAATTGGGGACAGGGGGCGGGCAATGAGCAGTTCTTC CASSRNWGQGAGNEQFF
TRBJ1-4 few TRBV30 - TGTGCCTGGAGTCCCTCCGGTGAAAAACTGTTTTTT CAWSPSGEKLFF
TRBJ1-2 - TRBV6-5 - TGTGCCAGCAGTTACGGGGTCGGTGGCTATGGCTACACCTTC CASSYGVGGYGYTF
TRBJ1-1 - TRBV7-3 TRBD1 TGTGCCAGCAGCCCAGGGAGGGGACAGGGGACTGAAGCTTTCTTT CASSPGRGQGTEAFF
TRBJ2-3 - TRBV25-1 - TGTGCCAGCTCGCCCGTAAGAGGCTCAGATACGCAGTATTTT CASSPVRGSDTQYF
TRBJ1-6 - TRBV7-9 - TGTGCCAGCAGCCGGGGGACCCCAGGAGTAGATTCACCCCTCCACTTT CASSRGTPGVDSPLHF
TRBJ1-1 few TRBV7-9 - TGTGCCAGCAGCTTGGGGACTAGCGCTGAAGCTTTCTTT CASSLGTSAEAFF
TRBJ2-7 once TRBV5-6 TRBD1 TGTGCCAGCAGCTTGACGCAGGGGGCCGTCGAGCAGTACTTC CASSLTQGAVEQYF
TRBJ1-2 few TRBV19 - TGTGCCAGTAGCGCGCCCACAGGAACTAACTATGGCTACACCTTC CASSAPTGTNYGYTF
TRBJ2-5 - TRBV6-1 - TGTGCCAGCACTCCTGAGCCGCGGGGTGAGACCCAGTACTTC CASTPEPRGETQYF
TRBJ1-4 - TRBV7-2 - TGTGCCAGCAGCCCCGGGACTTTTAATGAAAAACTGTTTTTT CASSPGTFNEKLFF
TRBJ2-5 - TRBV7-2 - TGTGCCAGCAGCCCAAGTGTTGCGCAGACCCAGTACTTC CASSPSVAQTQYF
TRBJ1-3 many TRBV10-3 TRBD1 TGTGCCATCAGTATGACAGGGACCATCTCTGGAAACACCATATATTTT CAISMTGTISGNTIYF
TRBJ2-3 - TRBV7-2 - TGTGCCAGCAGCTTATGGGGGCCCACAGATACGCAGTATTTT CASSLWGPTDTQYF